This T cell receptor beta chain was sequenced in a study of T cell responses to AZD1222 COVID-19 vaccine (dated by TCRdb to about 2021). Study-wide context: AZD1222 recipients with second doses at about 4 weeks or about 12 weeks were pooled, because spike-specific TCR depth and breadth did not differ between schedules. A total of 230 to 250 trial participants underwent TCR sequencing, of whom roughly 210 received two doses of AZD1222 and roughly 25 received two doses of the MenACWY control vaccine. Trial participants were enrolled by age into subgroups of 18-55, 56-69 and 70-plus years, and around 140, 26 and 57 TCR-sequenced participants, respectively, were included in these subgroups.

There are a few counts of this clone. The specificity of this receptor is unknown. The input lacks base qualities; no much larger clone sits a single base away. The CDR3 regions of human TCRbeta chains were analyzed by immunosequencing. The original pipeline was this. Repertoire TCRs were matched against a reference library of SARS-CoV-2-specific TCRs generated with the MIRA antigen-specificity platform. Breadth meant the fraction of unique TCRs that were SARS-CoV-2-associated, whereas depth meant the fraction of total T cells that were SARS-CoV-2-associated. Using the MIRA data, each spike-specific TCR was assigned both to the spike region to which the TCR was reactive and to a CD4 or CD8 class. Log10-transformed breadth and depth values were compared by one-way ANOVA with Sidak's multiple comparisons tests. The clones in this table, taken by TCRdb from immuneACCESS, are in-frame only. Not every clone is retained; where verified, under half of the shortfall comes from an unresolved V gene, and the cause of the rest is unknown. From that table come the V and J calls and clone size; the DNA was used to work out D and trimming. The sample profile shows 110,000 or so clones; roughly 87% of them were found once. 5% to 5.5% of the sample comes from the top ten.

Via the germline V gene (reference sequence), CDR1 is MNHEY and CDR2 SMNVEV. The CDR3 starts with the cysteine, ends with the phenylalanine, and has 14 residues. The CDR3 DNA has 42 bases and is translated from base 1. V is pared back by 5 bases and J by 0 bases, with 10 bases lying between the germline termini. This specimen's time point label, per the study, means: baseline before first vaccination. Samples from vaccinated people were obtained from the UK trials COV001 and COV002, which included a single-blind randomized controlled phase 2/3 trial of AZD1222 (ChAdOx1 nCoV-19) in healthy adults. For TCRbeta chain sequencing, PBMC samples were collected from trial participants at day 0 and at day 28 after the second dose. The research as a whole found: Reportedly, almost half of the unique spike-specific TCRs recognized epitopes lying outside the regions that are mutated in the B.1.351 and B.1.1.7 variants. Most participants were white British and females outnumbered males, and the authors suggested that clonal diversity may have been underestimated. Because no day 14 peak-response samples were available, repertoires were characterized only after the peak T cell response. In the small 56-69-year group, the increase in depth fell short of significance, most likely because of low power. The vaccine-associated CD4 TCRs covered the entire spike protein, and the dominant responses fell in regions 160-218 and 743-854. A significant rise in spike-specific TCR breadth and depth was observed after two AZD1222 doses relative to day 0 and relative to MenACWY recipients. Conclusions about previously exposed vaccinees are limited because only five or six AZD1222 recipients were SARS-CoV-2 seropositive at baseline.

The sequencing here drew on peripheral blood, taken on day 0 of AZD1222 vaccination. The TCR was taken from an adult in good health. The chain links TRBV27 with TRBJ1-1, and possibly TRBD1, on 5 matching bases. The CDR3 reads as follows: CASSPTGLNTEAFF. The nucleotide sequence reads TGTGCCAGCAGTCCTACAGGTTTGAACACTGAAGCTTTCTTT.